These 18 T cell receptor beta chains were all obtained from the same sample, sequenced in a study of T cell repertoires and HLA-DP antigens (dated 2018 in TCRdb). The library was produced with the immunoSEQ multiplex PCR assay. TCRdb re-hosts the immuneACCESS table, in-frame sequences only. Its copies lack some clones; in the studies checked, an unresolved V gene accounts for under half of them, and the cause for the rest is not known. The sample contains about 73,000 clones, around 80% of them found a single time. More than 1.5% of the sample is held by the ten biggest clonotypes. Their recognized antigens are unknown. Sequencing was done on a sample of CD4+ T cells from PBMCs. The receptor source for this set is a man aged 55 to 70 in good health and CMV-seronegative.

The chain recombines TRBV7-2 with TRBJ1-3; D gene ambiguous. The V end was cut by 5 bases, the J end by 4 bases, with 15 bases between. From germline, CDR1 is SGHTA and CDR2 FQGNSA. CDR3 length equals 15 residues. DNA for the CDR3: TGTGCCAGCAGCCGACAAACACTAACAGGAAACACCATATATTTT. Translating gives CASSRQTLTGNTIYF.

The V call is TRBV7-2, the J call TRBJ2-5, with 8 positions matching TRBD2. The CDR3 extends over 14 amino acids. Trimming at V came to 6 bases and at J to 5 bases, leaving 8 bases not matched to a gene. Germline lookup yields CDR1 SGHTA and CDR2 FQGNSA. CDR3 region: CASSWSGSSETQYF. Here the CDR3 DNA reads TGTGCCAGCAGTTGGAGCGGGAGTTCGGAGACCCAGTACTTC.

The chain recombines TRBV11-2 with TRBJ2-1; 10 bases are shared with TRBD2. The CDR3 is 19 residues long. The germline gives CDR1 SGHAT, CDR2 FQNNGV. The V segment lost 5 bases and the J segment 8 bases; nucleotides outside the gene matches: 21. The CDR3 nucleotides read TGTGCCAGCAGCCGCAGGGGGACTAGCGCGTCCCTACAACAATATGAGCAGTTCTTC. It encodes CASSRRGTSASLQQYEQFF. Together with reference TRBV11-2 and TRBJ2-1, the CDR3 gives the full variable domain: EAGVAQSPRYKIIEKRQSVAFWCNPISGHATLYWYQQILGQGPKLLIQFQNNGVVDDSQLPKDRFSAERLKGVDSTLKIQPAKLEDSAVYLCASSRRGTSASLQQYEQFFGPGTRLTVL.

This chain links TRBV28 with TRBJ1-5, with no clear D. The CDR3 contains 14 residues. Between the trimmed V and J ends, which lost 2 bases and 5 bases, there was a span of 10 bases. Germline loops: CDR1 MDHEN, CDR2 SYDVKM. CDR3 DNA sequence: TGTGCCAGCAGTTTAGTAGGGTACGATCAGCCCCAGCATTTT. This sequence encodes CASSLVGYDQPQHF.

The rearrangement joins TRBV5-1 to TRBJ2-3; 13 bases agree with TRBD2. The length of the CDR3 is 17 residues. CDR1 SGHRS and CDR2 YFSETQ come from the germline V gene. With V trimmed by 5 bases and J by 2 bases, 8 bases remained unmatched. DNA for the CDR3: TGCGCCAGCAGACGACTAGCGGGGGGTCCCCCCACAGATACGCAGTATTTT. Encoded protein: CASRRLAGGPPTDTQYF.

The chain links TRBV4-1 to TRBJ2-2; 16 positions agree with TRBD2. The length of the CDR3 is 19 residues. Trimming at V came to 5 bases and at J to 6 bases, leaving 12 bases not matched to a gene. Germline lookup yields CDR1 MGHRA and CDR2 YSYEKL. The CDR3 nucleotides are TGCGCCAGCAGCACAACCGGGACTAGCGGGGGGGCGGTCCCCGGGGAGCTGTTTTTT. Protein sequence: CASSTTGTSGGAVPGELFF.

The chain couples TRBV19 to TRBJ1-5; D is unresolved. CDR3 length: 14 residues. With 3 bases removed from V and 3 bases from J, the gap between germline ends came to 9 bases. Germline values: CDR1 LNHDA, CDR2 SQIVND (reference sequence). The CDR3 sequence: CASSIGGTNQPQHF. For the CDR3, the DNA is TGTGCCAGTAGTATCGGTGGAACCAATCAGCCCCAGCATTTT.

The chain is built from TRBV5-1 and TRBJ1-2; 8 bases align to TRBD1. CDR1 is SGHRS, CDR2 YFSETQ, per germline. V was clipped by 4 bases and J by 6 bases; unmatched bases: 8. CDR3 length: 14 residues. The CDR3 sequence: CASSRRDRGDGYTF. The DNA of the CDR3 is TGCGCCAGCAGCCGACGCGACAGGGGAGATGGCTACACCTTC.

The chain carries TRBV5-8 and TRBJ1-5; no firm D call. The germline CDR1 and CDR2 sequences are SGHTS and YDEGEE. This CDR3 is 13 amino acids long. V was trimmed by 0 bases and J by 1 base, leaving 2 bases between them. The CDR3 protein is CASSLDSNQPQHF. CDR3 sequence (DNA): TGTGCCAGCAGCTTGGACAGCAATCAGCCCCAGCATTTT.

The CDR3 spells CASSYQNTGIGEQYF. The CDR3 DNA reads as TGTGCCAGCAGTTATCAAAATACAGGGATCGGCGAGCAGTACTTC. The chain carries TRBV6-5 and TRBJ2-7; tentative D call: TRBD1 (6 bases). V was cut by 3 bases and J by 6 bases, with 18 bases left in between. The germline V gene encodes CDR1 MNHEY and CDR2 SVGAGI. CDR3 size: 15 residues.

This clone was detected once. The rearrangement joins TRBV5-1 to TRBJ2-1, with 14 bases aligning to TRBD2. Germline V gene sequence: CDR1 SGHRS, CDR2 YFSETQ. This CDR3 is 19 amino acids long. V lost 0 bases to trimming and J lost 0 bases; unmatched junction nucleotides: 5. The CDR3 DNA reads TGCGCCAGCAGCTTGGGGGGGACTAGCGGGAGCAGCTCCTACAATGAGCAGTTCTTC. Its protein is CASSLGGTSGSSSYNEQFF.

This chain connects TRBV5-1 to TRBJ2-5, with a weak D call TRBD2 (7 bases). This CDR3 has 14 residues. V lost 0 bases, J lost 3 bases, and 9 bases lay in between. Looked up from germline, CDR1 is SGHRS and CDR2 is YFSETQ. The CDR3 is CASSLAGGKETQYF. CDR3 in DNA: TGCGCCAGCAGCTTGGCGGGGGGCAAAGAGACCCAGTACTTC.

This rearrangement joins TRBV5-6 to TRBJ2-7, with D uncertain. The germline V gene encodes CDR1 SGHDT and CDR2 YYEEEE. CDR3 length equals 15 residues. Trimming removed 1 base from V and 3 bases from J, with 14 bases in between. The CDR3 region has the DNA TGTGCCAGCAGCTTGTTCGGCTTTCTGGGCTACGAGCAGTACTTC. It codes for CASSLFGFLGYEQYF.

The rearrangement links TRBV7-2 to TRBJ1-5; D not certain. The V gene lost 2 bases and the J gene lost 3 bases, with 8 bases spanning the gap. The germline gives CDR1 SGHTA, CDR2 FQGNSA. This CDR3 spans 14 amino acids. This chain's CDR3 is CASSLKADNQPQHF. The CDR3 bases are TGTGCCAGCAGCTTAAAGGCCGACAATCAGCCCCAGCATTTT.

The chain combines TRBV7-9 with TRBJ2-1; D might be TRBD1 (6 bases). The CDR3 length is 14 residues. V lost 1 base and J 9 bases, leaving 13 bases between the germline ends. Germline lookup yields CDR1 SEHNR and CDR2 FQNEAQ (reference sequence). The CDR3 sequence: CASSLVPGVGEQFF. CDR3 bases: TGTGCCAGCAGCTTAGTCCCAGGGGTGGGTGAGCAGTTCTTC. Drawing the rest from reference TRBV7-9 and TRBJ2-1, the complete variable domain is DTGVSQNPRHKITKRGQNVTFRCDPISEHNRLYWYRQTLGQGPEFLTYFQNEAQLEKSRLLSDRFSAERPKGSFSTLEIQRTEQGDSAMYLCASSLVPGVGEQFFGPGTRLTVL.

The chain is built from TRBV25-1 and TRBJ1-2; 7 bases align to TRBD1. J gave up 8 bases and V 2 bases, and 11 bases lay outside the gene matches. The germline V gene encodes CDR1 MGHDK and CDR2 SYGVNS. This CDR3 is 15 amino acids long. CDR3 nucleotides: TGTGCCAGCAGTGAAGGAGGGGGCTCTACCCGGGGCTACACCTTC. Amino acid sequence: CASSEGGGSTRGYTF.

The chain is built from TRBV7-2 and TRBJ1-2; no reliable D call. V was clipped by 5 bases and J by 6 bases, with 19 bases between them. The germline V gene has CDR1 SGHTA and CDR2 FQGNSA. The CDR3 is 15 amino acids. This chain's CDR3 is CASSPVSGPIDGYTF. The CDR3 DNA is TGTGCCAGCAGCCCTGTCTCTGGTCCGATAGATGGCTACACCTTC.

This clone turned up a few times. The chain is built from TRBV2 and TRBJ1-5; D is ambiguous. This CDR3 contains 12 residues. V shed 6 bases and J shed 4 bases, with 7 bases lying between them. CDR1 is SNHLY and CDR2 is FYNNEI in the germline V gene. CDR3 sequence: CASRIRNQPQHF. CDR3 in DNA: TGTGCCAGCAGAATCCGAAATCAGCCCCAGCATTTT.